This T cell receptor beta chain stems from a study of glioma-infiltrating T cells after dendritic cell vaccination. Study background: Dendritic cells derived from monocytes and pulsed with autologous tumor lysate formed the vaccine.

V was trimmed by 8 bases and J by 2 bases, leaving 7 bases between them. Germline V gene lookup returns CDR1 MNHNS and CDR2 SASEGT. CDR3 size: 11 residues. Sequenced by immunoSEQ multiplex PCR; TCRdb stores in-frame clones only, minus some. The sample yields around 92,000 clones, over 80% seen once. The sample's time point: after dendritic cell vaccination, including at tumor progression/relapse. The source of this sequence is a human donor with glioblastoma. The sample consisted of blood, taken after dendritic cell vaccination. The rearrangement links TRBV6-1 to TRBJ2-7; D possibly corresponds to TRBD1 (6 bases). The CDR3, as DNA: TGTGCCAGCGAGGGGGCCTACGAGCAGTACTTC. It encodes CASEGAYEQYF.